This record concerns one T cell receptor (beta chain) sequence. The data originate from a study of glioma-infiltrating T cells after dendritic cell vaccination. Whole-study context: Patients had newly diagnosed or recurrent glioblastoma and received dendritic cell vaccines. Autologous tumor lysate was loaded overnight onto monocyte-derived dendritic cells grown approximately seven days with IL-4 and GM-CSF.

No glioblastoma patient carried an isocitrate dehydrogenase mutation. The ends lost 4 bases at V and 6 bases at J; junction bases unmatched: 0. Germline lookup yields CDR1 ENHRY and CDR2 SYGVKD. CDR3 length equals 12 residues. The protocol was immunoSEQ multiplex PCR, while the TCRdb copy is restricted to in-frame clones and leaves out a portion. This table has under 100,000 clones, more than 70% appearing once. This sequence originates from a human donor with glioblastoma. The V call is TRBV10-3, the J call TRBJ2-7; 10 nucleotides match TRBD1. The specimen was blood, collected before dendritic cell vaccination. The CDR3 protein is CAISGTGGEQYF. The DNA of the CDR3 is TGTGCCATCAGTGGGACAGGGGGCGAGCAGTACTTC.